This T cell receptor (beta chain) was sequenced during a study of regulatory T cells in long-lasting Graves disease. Study-wide points: Favored gene segments in persistent disease were TRBV28, TRBJ1-2 and TRBJ2-5. Thyroid tissue was not studied; only peripheral blood was.

The CDR3 consists of 14 residues. The germline V gene has CDR1 KGHSH and CDR2 LQKENI. With regard to this clonotype: Its antigen is still unknown. One end of the junction varies from germline; a read error may be responsible.

The time point: newly diagnosed GD, antithyroid drugs for less than 3 months. PBMC RNA was the source of the TCR library. TCR beta libraries were built with iRepertoire HTBI primers and Arm-PCR of CDR3 regions. TCRdb redid the calling of the multiplex PCR reads with MiXCR, one entry per CDR3 protein. The table has some 560,000 distinct CDR3 sequences, about 16% seen once. The same sample was also used in a study of T cells in Graves' hyperthyroidism and ophthalmopathy. This second report adds: Primed by the HTBI set, a first-round RT-PCR was run on the TCR CDR3. Separation of ophthalmopathy from stable hyperthyroidism was achieved by a 13 V-J model.

This receptor was obtained from a woman aged 35 to 60 with Graves disease. The sequencing here drew on peripheral blood mononuclear cells (PBMCs), taken at new diagnosis, from a patient treated with antithyroid drugs. The rearrangement links TRBV18 to TRBJ1-4; maybe TRBD1 (5 bases). CDR3 coding DNA: TGTGCCAGTTCAATCGGGACGGCTAATGGAAAACTGTTTTTT. Protein product: CASSIGTANGKLFF.